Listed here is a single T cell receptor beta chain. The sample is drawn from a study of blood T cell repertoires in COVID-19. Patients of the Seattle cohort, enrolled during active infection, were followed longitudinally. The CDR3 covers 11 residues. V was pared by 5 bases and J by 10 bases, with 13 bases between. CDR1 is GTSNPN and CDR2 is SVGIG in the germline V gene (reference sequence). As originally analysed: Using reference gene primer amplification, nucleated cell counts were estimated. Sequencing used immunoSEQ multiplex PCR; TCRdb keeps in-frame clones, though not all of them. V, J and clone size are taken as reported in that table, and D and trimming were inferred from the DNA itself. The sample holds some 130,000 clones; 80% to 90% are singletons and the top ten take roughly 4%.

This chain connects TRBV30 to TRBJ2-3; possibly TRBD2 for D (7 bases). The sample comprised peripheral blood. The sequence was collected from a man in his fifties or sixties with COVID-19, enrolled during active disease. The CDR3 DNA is TGTGCCTGGGGGGGGGCCGATTCGCAGTATTTT. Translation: CAWGGADSQYF.